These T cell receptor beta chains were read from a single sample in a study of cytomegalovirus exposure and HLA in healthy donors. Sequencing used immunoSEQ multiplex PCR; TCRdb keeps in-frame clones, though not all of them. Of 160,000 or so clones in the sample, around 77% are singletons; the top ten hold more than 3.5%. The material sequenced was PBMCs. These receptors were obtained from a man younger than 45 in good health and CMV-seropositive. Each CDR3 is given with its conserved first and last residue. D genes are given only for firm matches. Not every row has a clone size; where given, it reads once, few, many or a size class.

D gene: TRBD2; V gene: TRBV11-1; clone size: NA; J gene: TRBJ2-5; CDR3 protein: CASSSGTSGGGETQYF; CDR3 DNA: TGTGCCAGCAGCTCCGGGACTAGCGGGGGTGGTGAGACCCAGTACTTC
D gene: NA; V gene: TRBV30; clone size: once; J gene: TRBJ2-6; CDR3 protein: CAWTVGGPGANVLTF; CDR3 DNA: TGTGCCTGGACCGTAGGAGGGCCTGGGGCCAACGTCCTGACTTTC
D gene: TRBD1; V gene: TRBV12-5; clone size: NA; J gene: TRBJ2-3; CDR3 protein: CASGPGQGTDTQYF; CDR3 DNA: TGTGCTAGTGGTCCGGGACAGGGGACAGATACGCAGTATTTT
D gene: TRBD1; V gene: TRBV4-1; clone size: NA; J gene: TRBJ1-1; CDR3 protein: CASSAPGQGGHCFF; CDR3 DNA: TGCGCCAGCAGCGCCCCGGGACAGGGGGGACACTGCTTCTTT
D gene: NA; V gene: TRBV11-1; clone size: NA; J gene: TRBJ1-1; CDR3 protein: CASSRGHRGNTEAFF; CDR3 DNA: TGTGCCAGCAGCAGGGGACACAGAGGGAACACTGAAGCTTTCTTT
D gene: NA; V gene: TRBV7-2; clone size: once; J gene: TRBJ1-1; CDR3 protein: CASSLGGPNTEAFF; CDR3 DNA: TGTGCCAGCAGCTTGGGGGGACCGAACACTGAAGCTTTCTTT
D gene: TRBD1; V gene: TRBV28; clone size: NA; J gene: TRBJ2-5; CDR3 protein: CASSLIDRGETQYF; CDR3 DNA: TGTGCCAGCAGTTTAATTGACAGGGGTGAGACCCAGTACTTC
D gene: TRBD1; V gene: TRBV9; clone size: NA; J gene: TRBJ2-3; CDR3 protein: CASSARDRYTDTQYF; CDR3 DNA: TGTGCCAGCAGCGCCCGGGACAGGTACACAGATACGCAGTATTTT
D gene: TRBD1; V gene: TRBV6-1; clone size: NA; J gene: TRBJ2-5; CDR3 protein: CASRRTGGETQYF; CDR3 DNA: TGTGCCAGCAGGAGGACAGGGGGAGAGACCCAGTACTTC
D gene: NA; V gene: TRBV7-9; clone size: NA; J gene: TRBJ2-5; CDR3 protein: CASSLLRDSGETQYF; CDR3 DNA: TGTGCCAGCAGCCTACTCCGGGATTCGGGCGAGACCCAGTACTTC
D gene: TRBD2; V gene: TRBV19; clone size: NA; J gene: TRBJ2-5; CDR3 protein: CASSIGLAGSQETQYF; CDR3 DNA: TGTGCCAGTAGTATAGGACTAGCGGGGAGCCAAGAGACCCAGTACTTC
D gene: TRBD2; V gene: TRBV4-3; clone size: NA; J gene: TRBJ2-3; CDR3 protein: CASSQGSGRHTDTQYF; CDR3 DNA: TGCGCCAGCAGCCAAGGGAGCGGGAGACACACAGATACGCAGTATTTT
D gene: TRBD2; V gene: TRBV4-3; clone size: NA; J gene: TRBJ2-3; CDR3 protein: CASSQRTSGADTQYF; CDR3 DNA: TGCGCCAGCAGCCAGAGGACTAGCGGGGCAGATACGCAGTATTTT
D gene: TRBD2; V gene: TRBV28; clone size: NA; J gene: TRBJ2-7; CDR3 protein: CASSVRASGGYEQYF; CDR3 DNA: TGTGCCAGCAGTGTTCGCGCTAGCGGGGGATACGAGCAGTACTTC
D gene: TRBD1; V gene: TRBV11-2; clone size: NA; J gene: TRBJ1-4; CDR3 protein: CASSLVRSGVDREGEKLFF; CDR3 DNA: TGTGCCAGCAGCTTAGTTCGTTCGGGGGTTGACAGGGAAGGAGAAAAACTGTTTTTT
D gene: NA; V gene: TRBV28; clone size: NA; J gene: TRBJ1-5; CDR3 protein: CASSLPRRGRRANQPQHF; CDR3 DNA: TGTGCCAGCAGTTTACCGCGCCGAGGGAGGAGGGCTAATCAGCCCCAGCATTTT
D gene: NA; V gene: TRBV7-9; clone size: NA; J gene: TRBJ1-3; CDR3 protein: CASSLAVGGFGNTIYF; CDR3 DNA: TGTGCCAGCAGCTTAGCTGTGGGAGGTTTTGGAAACACCATATATTTT
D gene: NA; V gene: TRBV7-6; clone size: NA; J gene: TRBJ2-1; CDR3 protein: CASSHTGGGNEQFF; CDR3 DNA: TGTGCCAGCAGCCACACAGGGGGGGGCAATGAGCAGTTCTTC
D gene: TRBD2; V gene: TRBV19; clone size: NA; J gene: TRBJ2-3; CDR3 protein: CASSIDQRGGPDTQYF; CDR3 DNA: TGTGCCAGTAGTATAGACCAGCGGGGGGGCCCAGATACGCAGTATTTT
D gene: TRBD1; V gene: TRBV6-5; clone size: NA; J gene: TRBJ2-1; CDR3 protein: CASSRDRDFYNEQFF; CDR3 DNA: TGTGCCAGCAGCCGGGACAGGGATTTCTACAATGAGCAGTTCTTC
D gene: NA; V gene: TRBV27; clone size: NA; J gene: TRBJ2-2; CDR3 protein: CASSLWGGDTGELFF; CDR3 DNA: TGTGCCAGCAGTTTATGGGGGGGCGACACCGGGGAGCTGTTTTTT
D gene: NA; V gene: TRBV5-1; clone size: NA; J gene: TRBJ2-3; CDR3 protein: CASSRTSSTDTQYF; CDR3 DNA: TGCGCCAGCAGTAGAACTTCTAGCACAGATACGCAGTATTTT
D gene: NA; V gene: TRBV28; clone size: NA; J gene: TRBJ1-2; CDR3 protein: CASTLSGKDGYTF; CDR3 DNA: TGTGCCAGCACACTCTCCGGGAAGGATGGCTACACCTTC
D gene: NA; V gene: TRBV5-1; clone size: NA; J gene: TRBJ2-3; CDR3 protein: CASSLGREDMNTQYF; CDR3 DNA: TGCGCCAGCAGCTTGGGGAGGGAGGATATGAATACGCAGTATTTT
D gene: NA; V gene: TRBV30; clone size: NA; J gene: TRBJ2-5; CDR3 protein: CAGGLARETQYF; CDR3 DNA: TGTGCCGGCGGGTTGGCAAGAGAGACCCAGTACTTC
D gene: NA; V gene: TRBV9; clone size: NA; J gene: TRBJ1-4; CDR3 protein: CASSNFPSNEKLFF; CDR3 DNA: TGTGCCAGCAGCAACTTCCCCTCTAATGAAAAACTGTTTTTT
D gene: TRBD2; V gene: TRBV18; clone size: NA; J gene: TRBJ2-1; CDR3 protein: CASSPAGGGREQFF; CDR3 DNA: TGTGCCAGCTCACCCGCCGGGGGGGGTCGTGAGCAGTTCTTC
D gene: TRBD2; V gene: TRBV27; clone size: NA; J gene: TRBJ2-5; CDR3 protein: CASSVAPPLAGGLETQYF; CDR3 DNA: TGTGCCAGCAGTGTAGCCCCCCCTCTCGCGGGGGGTTTGGAGACCCAGTACTTC
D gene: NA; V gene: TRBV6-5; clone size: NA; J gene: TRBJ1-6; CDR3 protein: CAARDGSSYNSPLHF; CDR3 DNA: TGTGCCGCCCGGGACGGGAGCTCCTATAATTCACCCCTCCACTTT
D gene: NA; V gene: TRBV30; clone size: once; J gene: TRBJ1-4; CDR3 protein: CAWSVRSGGELFF; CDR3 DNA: TGTGCCTGGAGTGTAAGGTCCGGGGGGGAACTGTTTTTT
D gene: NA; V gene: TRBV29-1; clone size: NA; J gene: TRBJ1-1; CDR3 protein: CSVHGRQMNTEAFF; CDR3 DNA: TGCAGCGTTCACGGGCGACAGATGAACACTGAAGCTTTCTTT
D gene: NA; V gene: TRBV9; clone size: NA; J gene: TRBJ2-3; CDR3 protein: CASSVDLAESTDTQYF; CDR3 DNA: TGTGCCAGCAGCGTAGATTTAGCGGAGAGCACAGATACGCAGTATTTT
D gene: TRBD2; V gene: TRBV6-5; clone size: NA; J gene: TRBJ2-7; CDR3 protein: CASSYAAGGTYEQYF; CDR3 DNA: TGTGCCAGCAGTTACGCAGCGGGGGGTACCTACGAGCAGTACTTC
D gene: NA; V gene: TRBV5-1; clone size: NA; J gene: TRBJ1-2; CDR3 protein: CASSLGQASNYGYTF; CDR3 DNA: TGCGCCAGCAGCTTGGGACAGGCCTCTAACTATGGCTACACCTTC
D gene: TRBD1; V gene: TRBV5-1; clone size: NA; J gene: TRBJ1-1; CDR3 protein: CASSGGQGNTEAFF; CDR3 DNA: TGCGCCAGCAGCGGGGGACAGGGGAACACTGAAGCTTTCTTT
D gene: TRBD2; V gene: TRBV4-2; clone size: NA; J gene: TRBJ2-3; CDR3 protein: CASSQPLAGGPPDTQYF; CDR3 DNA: TGTGCCAGCAGCCAACCCCTAGCGGGGGGGCCCCCGGATACGCAGTATTTT
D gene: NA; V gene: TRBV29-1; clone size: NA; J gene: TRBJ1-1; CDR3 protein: CSVGTHEAFF; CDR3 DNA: TGCAGCGTTGGGACTCATGAAGCTTTCTTT
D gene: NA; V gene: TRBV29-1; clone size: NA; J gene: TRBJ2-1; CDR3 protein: CSARQVSYNEQFF; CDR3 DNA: TGCAGCGCTAGACAGGTATCCTACAATGAGCAGTTCTTC
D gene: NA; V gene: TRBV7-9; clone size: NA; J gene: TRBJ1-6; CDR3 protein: CASSLVEDNSPLHF; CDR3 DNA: TGTGCCAGCAGCTTGGTAGAGGATAATTCACCCCTCCACTTT
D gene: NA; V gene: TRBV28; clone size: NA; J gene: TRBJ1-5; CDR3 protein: CASSVSQPQHF; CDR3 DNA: TGTGCCAGCAGCGTTTCTCAGCCCCAGCATTTT
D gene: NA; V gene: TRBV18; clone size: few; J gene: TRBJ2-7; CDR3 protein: CASSPSSYEQYF; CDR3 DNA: TGTGCCAGCTCACCCTCCTCCTACGAGCAGTACTTC
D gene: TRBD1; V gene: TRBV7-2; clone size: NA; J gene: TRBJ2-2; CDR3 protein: CASSQDREAGELFF; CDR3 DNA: TGTGCCAGCAGCCAGGACAGGGAGGCCGGGGAGCTGTTTTTT
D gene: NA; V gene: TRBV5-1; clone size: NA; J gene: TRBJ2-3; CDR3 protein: CASSLGQGVSTDTQYF; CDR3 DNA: TGCGCCAGCAGCTTGGGGCAGGGCGTGAGCACAGATACGCAGTATTTT
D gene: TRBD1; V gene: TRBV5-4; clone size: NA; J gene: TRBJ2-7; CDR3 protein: CASSPGQGPYEQYF; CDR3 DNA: TGTGCCAGCAGCCCCGGACAGGGACCCTACGAGCAGTACTTC
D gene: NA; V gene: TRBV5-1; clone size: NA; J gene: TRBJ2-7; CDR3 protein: CARDRDNYEQYF; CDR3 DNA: TGCGCCAGGGACCGGGACAACTACGAGCAGTACTTC
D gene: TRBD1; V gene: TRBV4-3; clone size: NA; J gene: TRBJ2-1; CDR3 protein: CASSQEGTGYNEQFF; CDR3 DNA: TGCGCCAGCAGCCAAGAAGGGACAGGATACAATGAGCAGTTCTTC
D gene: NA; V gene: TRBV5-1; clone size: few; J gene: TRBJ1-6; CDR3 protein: CASSFRDSDNSPLHF; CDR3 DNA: TGCGCCAGCAGCTTCCGGGACTCGGATAATTCACCCCTCCACTTT
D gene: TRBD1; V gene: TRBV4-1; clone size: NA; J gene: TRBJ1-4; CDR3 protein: CASSQGTGSGSNEKLFF; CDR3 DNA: TGCGCCAGCAGCCAAGGGACAGGGAGCGGGTCTAATGAAAAACTGTTTTTT
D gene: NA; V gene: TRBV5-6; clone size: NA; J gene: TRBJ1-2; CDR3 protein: CASSLGAGDGYTF; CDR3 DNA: TGTGCCAGCAGCTTGGGGGCAGGGGATGGCTACACCTTC
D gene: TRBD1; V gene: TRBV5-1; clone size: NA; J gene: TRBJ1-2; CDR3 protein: CASSRDRGENYGYTF; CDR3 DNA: TGCGCCAGCAGCAGGGACAGGGGCGAAAACTATGGCTACACCTTC
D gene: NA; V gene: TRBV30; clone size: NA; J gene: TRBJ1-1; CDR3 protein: CAWSVRGNEAFF; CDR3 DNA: TGTGCCTGGAGTGTACGAGGAAATGAAGCTTTCTTT
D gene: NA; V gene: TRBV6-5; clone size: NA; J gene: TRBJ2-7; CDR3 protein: CASSYSKYGSYEQYF; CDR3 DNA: TGTGCCAGCAGTTACTCGAAGTACGGGTCCTACGAGCAGTACTTC
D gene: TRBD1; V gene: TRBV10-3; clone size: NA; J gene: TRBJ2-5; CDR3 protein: CAISGSDRGRETQYF; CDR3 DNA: TGTGCCATCAGTGGGTCGGACAGGGGGCGGGAGACCCAGTACTTC
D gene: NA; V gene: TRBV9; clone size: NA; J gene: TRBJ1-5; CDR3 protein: CASSVVRGDNQPQHF; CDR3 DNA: TGTGCCAGCAGCGTAGTTCGGGGTGACAATCAGCCCCAGCATTTT
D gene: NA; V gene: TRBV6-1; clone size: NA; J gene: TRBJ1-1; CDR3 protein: CASSRQSWNTEAFF; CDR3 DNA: TGTGCCAGCAGCAGACAGTCTTGGAACACTGAAGCTTTCTTT
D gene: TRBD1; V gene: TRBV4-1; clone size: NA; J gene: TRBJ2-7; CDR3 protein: CASSQDGQGAYEQYF; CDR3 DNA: TGCGCCAGCAGCCAAGATGGACAGGGGGCCTACGAGCAGTACTTC
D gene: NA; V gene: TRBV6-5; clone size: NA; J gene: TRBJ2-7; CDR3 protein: CASSPRQVTSYEQYF; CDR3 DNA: TGTGCCAGCAGTCCCCGACAGGTGACCTCCTACGAGCAGTACTTC
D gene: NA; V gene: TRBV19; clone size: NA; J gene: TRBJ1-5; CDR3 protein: CASSIRDSNQPQHF; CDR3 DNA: TGTGCCAGTAGTATCCGGGATAGCAATCAGCCCCAGCATTTT